This TCR beta chain emerged from a study of T cells in Graves' hyperthyroidism and ophthalmopathy (dated by TCRdb to the late 2010s). About the study as a whole: Peripheral blood was collected at initial diagnosis, before any treatment. Once sampling was done, hyperthyroidism patients were given methimazole at a starting dose of 30 mg daily, whereas ophthalmopathy patients were given high-dose intravenous methylprednisolone. For training and testing, the 100 or so patients in the discovery cohort were randomly divided in a 7:3 ratio. Thyroid tissue and blood T-cell repertoires from six or seven Graves' hyperthyroidism patients were also compared in the study. Whether ophthalmopathy could be predicted prospectively was tested in an independent validation cohort made up of under 20 hyperthyroidism patients plus 17 patients who later progressed to ophthalmopathy. A discovery cohort of about a hundred patients, 43 with Graves' ophthalmopathy and approximately 55 with stable Graves' hyperthyroidism, was used to find distinguishing TCR V-J signatures. The paper describes TCR Vbeta CDR3 sequencing of more than 120 peripheral blood samples, made up of 43 ophthalmopathy patients, 70 to 80 hyperthyroidism patients and 17 progressor patients.

Amplification of TCR beta CDR3 regions was carried out from RNA transcripts. For the first round of RT-PCR on the TCR CDR3, the HTBI primer set was used together with the Qiagen OneStep RT-PCR kit. Libraries were constructed in a second round of multiplex PCR, after which size selection and purification were performed. The libraries were sequenced on an Illumina HiSeq2000 using paired-end 100 bp reads. The source study handled its data this way. SOAPnuke was used to process the raw data, removing reads that contained adapters or uncalled bases, had a mean Phred below 15, or lacked an exact match to the constant primer or identifier. High-quality paired reads were merged with COPE v1.2.5, and unique nucleotide sequences were defined as clonotypes. MiTCR v1.1 was used to align the clonotypes against IMGT TRBV, TRBD and TRBJ reference segments. Analysis was restricted to V-J combinations with a frequency above 0.0001, which covered roughly 99% of repertoires. A TCS score was defined as the ratio of F50 (clonal expansion) to E x V (chaos), with BLOSUM62-based TCRdist applied between CDR3 peptides within each V-J. Welch's t-statistics and random forest reduced roughly 540 V-J features to 10 to 15, which were used in a naive Bayes classifier (R e1071). TCRdb reprocessed the public reads (quality trimming at Q25 with fastp, clone calling with MiXCR) and kept in-frame beta chains. Each CDR3 protein gets just one entry, which takes the most common genes and DNA from the rows behind it. None of the V and J calls come from the authors' own analysis; TCRdb made them. The sample contains roughly 380,000 distinct CDR3 sequences, around 13% of them found a single time. The ten most abundant clones make up 8% to 13% of the sample.

General study outcomes and caveats: A model built on a 13 V-J signature distinguished ophthalmopathy from stable hyperthyroidism, reaching over 85% sensitivity and approximately 83% specificity in cross-validation and 80%/75% in testing. Sample size was not statistically predetermined, and blinding of investigators to group allocation was not performed. In validation, progression to ophthalmopathy was predicted by the model with 70.59% sensitivity and 72.22% specificity, a median of approximately 6.5 months before onset. Blood samples also contained most of the expanded thyroid clonotypes (frequency above 0.001), which suggests that blood repertoires may reflect thyroid immune responses.

A patient counted as having stable Graves' hyperthyroidism if no progression to ophthalmopathy occurred over 18 months of follow-up. The hyperthyroidism patients were between 18 and 65 years old and newly diagnosed, with a disease duration of less than 2 months. The study excluded patients with uncontrolled infections, other autoimmune diseases, pregnancy or lactation. Diagnoses relied on clinical symptoms, serum thyroxine and TRAb, thyroid ultrasound and orbital computed tomography. PBMCs were isolated from more than 8 ml of fresh peripheral blood by Ficoll-Paque density gradient centrifugation. Total RNA was extracted with Trizol reagent, and quality was checked on an Agilent 2100 Bioanalyzer. This clonotype was detected only a few times. Its antigen is not yet known. The sample holds no much larger clone one base away, and base qualities are not on file. The sample taken for sequencing was blood. The TCR comes from a woman aged 60 to 75 with Graves' hyperthyroidism.

The CDR3 protein sequence reads: CASSPERAGDTQYF. The DNA reads TGTGCCAGCAGCCCTGAGCGGGCTGGAGATACGCAGTATTTT. The chain is made from TRBV7-3 and TRBJ2-3, with a weak D call of TRBD2 (6 bases match). From a lookup of the germline V gene, CDR1 and CDR2 are SGHTA and FQGTGA. V loses 5 bases, J loses 5 bases, and the germline ends lie 14 bases apart. Inclusive of the bounding cysteine and phenylalanine, the CDR3 is 14 residues long. Only the CDR3 portion is preserved as DNA: 42 bases, with reading frame beginning at the first base.